These 16 T cell receptor beta chains were all obtained from the same sample, sequenced in a study of blood T cell repertoires in COVID-19. Data came from immunoSEQ multiplex PCR; TCRdb stores just in-frame clones and leaves some out. The top ten hold less than 10% of the sample, which has about 150,000 clones, about 88% seen once. The sample comprised peripheral blood. The receptors originated from a woman between 55 and 75 years old with COVID-19, enrolled during active disease.

The genes are TRBV19 and TRBJ1-2, with 7 positions matching TRBD1. V was pared by 5 bases and J by 3 bases, with 6 bases of the junction left unmatched. The CDR3 is 14 residues long. CDR1 is LNHDA, CDR2 SQIVND, per germline (reference sequence). The CDR3 protein is CASSPDRVDYGYTF. CDR3 bases: TGTGCCAGTAGTCCCGACAGGGTGGACTATGGCTACACCTTC.

The J gene is TRBJ1-2, the V gene TRBV4-2; 7 nucleotides agree with TRBD1. V was pared by 0 bases and J by 4 bases, with 5 bases of the junction left unmatched. The CDR3 is 15 amino acids. Looked up from germline, CDR1 is LGHNA and CDR2 is YNFKEQ. Written as DNA, the CDR3 is TGTGCCAGCAGCCAAGATATTGGGACAGCCTATGGCTACACCTTC. Encoded protein: CASSQDIGTAYGYTF.

The rearrangement joins TRBV7-3 to TRBJ2-7; 9 positions agree with TRBD2. The CDR3 loop spans 16 amino acids. The V gene's germline CDR1 is SGHTA and CDR2 FQGTGA. Losses at the gene ends were 7 bases for V and 2 bases for J; bases not matched to a gene: 12. CDR3 sequence (DNA): TGTGCCAGCAACCACCCCGTAGCGGGAGCCCCCTACGAGCAGTACTTC. The encoded protein is CASNHPVAGAPYEQYF.

The chain carries TRBV19 and TRBJ2-2, with D perhaps TRBD1 (6 bases). The V gene lost 7 bases and the J gene lost 0 bases, with 9 bases spanning the gap. The germline V gene encodes CDR1 LNHDA and CDR2 SQIVND (reference sequence). The CDR3 extends over 14 amino acids. The CDR3 is CASIRTANTGELFF. The CDR3 DNA is TGTGCCAGTATCCGGACAGCGAACACCGGGGAGCTGTTTTTT.

The V and J genes are TRBV9 and TRBJ1-3; D is ambiguous. The V end was cut by 0 bases, the J end by 9 bases, with 16 bases between. The CDR3 spans 15 residues. CDR1 and CDR2 (germline): SGDLS, YYNGEE. CDR3 protein: CASSVGPEARGTIYF. The CDR3 DNA reads as TGTGCCAGCAGCGTAGGTCCCGAAGCTCGAGGCACCATATATTTT.

CDR3 loop: CASSTGTGAPSLQPQHF. CDR3 nucleotides: TGTGCCAGTAGTACCGGGACAGGGGCCCCGAGCCTTCAGCCCCAGCATTTT. The chain is built from TRBV19 and TRBJ1-5; 10 nucleotides line up with TRBD1. There are 17 residues in the CDR3. Per germline, CDR1 LNHDA and CDR2 SQIVND (reference sequence). Germline trimming cut 4 bases from V and 6 bases from J; bases unmatched to any gene: 12.

This clone occurred a few times. The CDR3 is CASSLEVRRTGELFF. Written as DNA, the CDR3 is TGCGCCAGCAGCTTGGAGGTCCGCAGGACCGGGGAGCTGTTTTTT. The rearrangement joins TRBV5-1 to TRBJ2-2, with unresolved D. Germline V gene sequence: CDR1 SGHRS, CDR2 YFSETQ. CDR3 length equals 15 residues. The germline V and J ends were trimmed by 0 bases and 5 bases, with 11 bases remaining between them.

The chain is built from TRBV6-6 and TRBJ1-1; D uncertain. The CDR3 sequence is 11 residues long. CDR1 and CDR2 from the germline V gene are MNHNY and SVGAGI (reference sequence). Trimming removed 8 bases at V and 8 bases at J, with 12 bases between. The DNA for the CDR3 is TGTGCCAGCCAGGTCGCTACCGAAGCTTTCTTT. This codes for CASQVATEAFF.

The chain couples TRBV7-9 to TRBJ2-3; TRBD2 matches at 7 bases. The CDR3 is 16 residues long. Germline V CDR1 and CDR2: SEHNR, FQNEAQ (reference sequence). With V trimmed by 5 bases and J by 2 bases, 10 bases remained unmatched. CDR3 region: CASSPQGGIPTDTQYF. The DNA for the CDR3 is TGTGCCAGCAGCCCTCAGGGAGGGATCCCCACAGATACGCAGTATTTT.

This clone was found once. The V gene is TRBV29-1, the J gene TRBJ1-2, with D maybe TRBD1 (5 bases). Germline CDR1 SQVTM, CDR2 ANQGSEA. The CDR3 is 13 amino acids. Trimming removed 7 bases from V and 5 bases from J, with 17 bases in between. The CDR3 reads CSALDAGWYGYTF. The CDR3 region has the DNA TGCAGCGCGTTGGATGCAGGGTGGTATGGCTACACCTTC.

This chain connects TRBV2 to TRBJ1-5, with 7 bases that match TRBD1. Germline trimming cut 8 bases from V and 6 bases from J; bases unmatched to any gene: 7. The CDR3 consists of 13 residues. The germline V gene encodes CDR1 SNHLY and CDR2 FYNNEI. The CDR3 DNA follows: TGTGCCAGCCAGATGACAGGGCTTCAGCCCCAGCATTTT. This sequence encodes CASQMTGLQPQHF.

The chain is built from TRBV5-1 and TRBJ2-3; TRBD1 is a possible D gene (6 bases). Germline loops: CDR1 SGHRS, CDR2 YFSETQ. The germline V and J ends were trimmed by 4 bases and 2 bases, with 11 bases remaining between them. There are 14 residues in the CDR3. The CDR3 sequence: CASSEGQHTDTQYF. The CDR3 DNA sequence: TGCGCCAGCAGCGAAGGACAGCACACAGATACGCAGTATTTT.

CDR3: CASSLELLNTGELFF. The CDR3, as DNA: TGTGCCAGCAGCTTAGAACTGCTGAACACCGGGGAGCTGTTTTTT. This chain links TRBV7-2 with TRBJ2-2; D gene uncertain. This CDR3 has 15 residues. Germline values: CDR1 SGHTA, CDR2 FQGNSA. Trimming left V 1 base short and J 1 base short, with 7 bases between. The complete variable domain, with remaining parts taken from reference TRBV7-2 and TRBJ2-2, reads GAGVSQSPSNKVTEKGKDVELRCDPISGHTALYWYRQSLGQGLEFLIYFQGNSAPDKSGLPSDRFSAERTGGSVSTLTIQRTQQEDSAVYLCASSLELLNTGELFFGEGSRLTVL.

The chain employs TRBV24-1 and TRBJ2-5; tentatively, D is TRBD1 (5 bases). Germline CDR1 reads KGHDR; CDR2 reads SFDVKD. The CDR3 consists of 17 residues. Trimming left V 6 bases short and J 1 base short, with 20 bases between. CDR3 residues: CATSPGWGTPAQETQYF. CDR3 DNA: TGTGCCACCAGTCCCGGTTGGGGCACCCCCGCCCAAGAGACCCAGTACTTC.

The rearrangement uses TRBV19 and TRBJ1-1; 8 bases align to TRBD1. CDR1 is LNHDA and CDR2 is SQIVND in the germline V gene (reference sequence). The CDR3 spans 13 residues. The trim removed 9 bases at V and 1 base at J, leaving 4 bases unmatched. CDR3 loop: CASGQGKNTEAFF. CDR3 coding DNA: TGTGCCAGCGGACAGGGTAAGAACACTGAAGCTTTCTTT. The full variable domain, in which reference TRBV19 and TRBJ1-1 provide the parts outside the CDR3, is DGGITQSPKYLFRKEGQNVTLSCEQNLNHDAMYWYRQDPGQGLRLIYYSQIVNDFQKGDIAEGYSVSREKKESFPLTVTSAQKNPTAFYLCASGQGKNTEAFFGQGTRLTVV.

The chain joins TRBV27 to TRBJ1-5; D call uncertain. Trimming pared 1 base from V and 1 base from J, leaving 8 bases between. The length of the CDR3 is 15 residues. Germline assignment: CDR1 MNHEY and CDR2 SMNVEV (reference sequence). CDR3 sequence (DNA): TGTGCCAGCAGTTTATTGGGCGGGAGCAATCAGCCCCAGCATTTT. Translating gives CASSLLGGSNQPQHF.